One and the same sample provided the 29 T cell receptor beta chains below, sequenced in a study of cytomegalovirus exposure and HLA in healthy donors. The PCR used 60 Vbeta and 13 Jbeta primers. Some clones are missing from TCRdb's copy, which holds only in-frame ones; the method was immunoSEQ multiplex PCR. This table holds more than 110,000 clones, around a tenth found once. The sample was PBMCs. Receptor source: a man aged 50 to 59 in good health and CMV-seronegative.

This chain joins TRBV5-1 and TRBJ1-2; 7 bases line up with TRBD1. Unmatched junction bases numbered 9, after V lost 4 bases and J lost 0 bases. The CDR3 length is 16 residues. CDR1 SGHRS and CDR2 YFSETQ come from the germline V gene. The chain's CDR3 is CASSLKSGTANYGYTF. In nucleotides, the CDR3 is TGCGCCAGCAGCCTAAAATCCGGGACAGCTAACTATGGCTACACCTTC.

This chain links TRBV6-4 with TRBJ1-6; D unresolved. Germline CDR1 reads MRHNA; CDR2 reads SNTAGT. This CDR3 has 13 amino acids. Between the trimmed V and J ends, which lost 3 bases and 7 bases, there was a span of 7 bases. CDR3 DNA sequence: TGTGCCAGCAGTGAAGAGATAAATTCACCCCTCCACTTT. Its translation is CASSEEINSPLHF.

The sample holds a few counts of this clone. The chain recombines TRBV29-1 with TRBJ2-7; 9 bases fit TRBD2. This CDR3 has 14 amino acids. The V segment lost 6 bases and the J segment 2 bases; nucleotides outside the gene matches: 8. Per the germline V gene, CDR1 is SQVTM and CDR2 is ANQGSEA. The CDR3 spells CSVKLAGGAYEQYF. The CDR3 DNA reads as TGCAGCGTAAAACTAGCGGGTGGGGCCTACGAGCAGTACTTC.

This rearrangement joins TRBV23-1 to TRBJ1-6, with D unclear. TRBV23-1 is an ORF for which the function is uncertain. V was cut by 8 bases and J by 8 bases, with 4 bases left in between. The CDR3 totals 10 residues. The CDR3 coding sequence is TGCGCCAGCCTATATTCACCCCTCCACTTT. This sequence encodes CASLYSPLHF.

This clone came up a few times. The rearrangement uses TRBV29-1 and TRBJ1-1; 7 nucleotides agree with TRBD1. Germline CDR1 SQVTM, CDR2 ANQGSEA. The length of the CDR3 is 13 residues. The junction had 4 bases not matched to a gene; V was cut back by 5 bases and J by 1 base. Written as DNA, the CDR3 is TGCAGCGTTCGGGCAGGGGGGAACACTGAAGCTTTCTTT. Translating gives CSVRAGGNTEAFF.

The rearrangement uses TRBV30 and TRBJ2-6; 7 nucleotides match TRBD1. CDR1 GTSNPN and CDR2 SVGIG come from the germline V gene (reference sequence). Trimming removed 7 bases from V and 4 bases from J; junction bases left unmatched: 4. The CDR3 totals 13 residues. The CDR3 sequence is CASGGPGANVLTF. The CDR3 DNA reads as TGTGCCTCAGGGGGTCCCGGGGCCAACGTCCTGACTTTC.

The chain couples TRBV7-3 to TRBJ1-5, with 9 bases fitting TRBD1. The junction had 6 bases not matched to a gene; V was cut back by 6 bases and J by 6 bases. There are 14 residues in the CDR3. Germline CDR1 is SGHTA and CDR2 is FQGTGA. The CDR3 loop reads CASSPTGGGQPQHF. In DNA form, the CDR3 reads TGTGCCAGCAGTCCCACAGGGGGCGGTCAGCCCCAGCATTTT.

The gene calls are TRBV19 and TRBJ2-3; 7 nucleotides match TRBD1. Germline assignment: CDR1 LNHDA and CDR2 SQIVND (reference sequence). The CDR3 length is 15 residues. The trim removed 5 bases at V and 6 bases at J, leaving 11 bases unmatched. The CDR3 sequence is CASSLRGNPQDTQYF. The CDR3 coding sequence is TGTGCCAGTAGTCTCAGGGGGAACCCTCAGGATACGCAGTATTTT. Full variable domain (remainder filled in from reference TRBV19 and TRBJ2-3): DGGITQSPKYLFRKEGQNVTLSCEQNLNHDAMYWYRQDPGQGLRLIYYSQIVNDFQKGDIAEGYSVSREKKESFPLTVTSAQKNPTAFYLCASSLRGNPQDTQYFGPGTRLTVL.

This clone was counted a few times. The chain is built from TRBV29-1 and TRBJ2-2; no definite D call. Per the germline V gene, CDR1 is SQVTM and CDR2 is ANQGSEA. Trimming removed 2 bases from V and 2 bases from J, with 9 bases in between. The CDR3 spans 14 residues. CDR3 residues: CSVETIRNTGELFF. The CDR3 bases are TGCAGCGTTGAAACTATAAGAAACACCGGGGAGCTGTTTTTT.

The genes are TRBV2 and TRBJ2-5, with TRBD2 matching over 8 bases. The ends lost 7 bases at V and 4 bases at J; junction bases unmatched: 11. This CDR3 is 15 amino acids long. Germline CDR1 is SNHLY and CDR2 is FYNNEI. The CDR3 nucleotides are TGTGCCAGCACTCGGGCGGCGGGGGGTCGAGAGACCCAGTACTTC. Translation: CASTRAAGGRETQYF.

This clone was counted only a few times. The V gene is TRBV4-1, the J gene TRBJ2-3; 10 bases fit TRBD2. Germline assignment: CDR1 MGHRA and CDR2 YSYEKL. The CDR3 consists of 16 residues. V lost 0 bases and J lost 6; bases outside the gene matches: 6. CDR3 sequence (DNA): TGCGCCAGCAGCCAAGAGGCTAGCGGGGGAGGGGATACGCAGTATTTT. Amino acids: CASSQEASGGGDTQYF.

This clone was seen a few times. This CDR3 reads CASSGQGQNEKLFF. The DNA for the CDR3 is TGTGCCAGCAGTGGACAGGGGCAAAATGAAAAACTGTTTTTT. The V gene is TRBV2, the J gene TRBJ1-4; 8 bases map to TRBD1. Losses at the gene ends were 4 bases for V and 5 bases for J; bases not matched to a gene: 3. Germline values: CDR1 SNHLY, CDR2 FYNNEI. This CDR3 spans 14 amino acids.

This clone was seen more than once but under ten times. The rearrangement uses TRBV2 and TRBJ2-3; possibly TRBD2 for D (6 bases). Trimming took 4 bases from V and 0 from J, leaving 11 bases between them. The V gene's germline CDR1 is SNHLY and CDR2 FYNNEI. This CDR3 region has 15 residues. CDR3 amino acids: CASSVEGGSTDTQYF. In DNA form, the CDR3 reads TGTGCCAGCAGTGTGGAGGGCGGTAGCACAGATACGCAGTATTTT.

In its sample, this clone was seen a few times. The rearrangement joins TRBV19 to TRBJ1-2; no firm D call. The V end lost 4 bases, the J end lost 10 bases, and 16 bases lay between the germline ends. This CDR3 has 13 residues. Germline loops: CDR1 LNHDA, CDR2 SQIVND (reference sequence). CDR3 sequence reads: CASSTQREWHYTF. CDR3 coding DNA: TGTGCCAGTAGTACCCAGCGCGAGTGGCACTACACCTTC.

In this sample, this clone turned up a few times. The chain has TRBV6-5 and TRBJ1-2, with a tentative D call TRBD1 (5 bases). Germline-derived CDR1 and CDR2 are MNHEY and SVGAGI. The V end lost 10 bases, the J end lost 7 bases, and 19 bases lay between the germline ends. The CDR3 is 13 amino acids. The CDR3 reads CATHEQGGAGYTF. DNA of the CDR3: TGTGCCACCCATGAGCAGGGTGGCGCTGGCTACACCTTC.

There are a few counts of this clone. The chain joins TRBV6-5 to TRBJ1-4; no definite D call. Germline CDR1 and CDR2: MNHEY and SVGAGI. The CDR3 consists of 14 residues. The V and J ends lost 0 bases and 4 bases respectively, with 6 bases between them. The CDR3 sequence is CASSYSGFNEKLFF. The CDR3 DNA reads as TGTGCCAGCAGTTACTCGGGCTTTAATGAAAAACTGTTTTTT.

The chain carries TRBV18 and TRBJ1-3; D uncertain. Trimming left V 6 bases short and J 0 bases short, with 12 bases between. CDR3 length equals 15 residues. Germline V gene sequence: CDR1 KGHSH, CDR2 LQKENI. Written as DNA, the CDR3 is TGTGCCAGCTCCCACTCAGGTGACTCTGGAAACACCATATATTTT. This translates into CASSHSGDSGNTIYF. Filled out from reference TRBV18 and TRBJ1-3, the complete variable domain reads NAGVMQNPRHLVRRRGQEARLRCSPMKGHSHVYWYRQLPEEGLKFMVYLQKENIIDESGMPKERFSAEFPKEGPSILRIQQVVRGDSAAYFCASSHSGDSGNTIYFGEGSWLTVV.

This clone was seen only a few times. This chain uses TRBV11-1 with TRBJ2-7; the D gene is possibly TRBD2 (5 bases). CDR1 and CDR2 from the germline V gene are SGHAT and FQDESV (reference sequence). V shed 5 bases and J shed 2 bases, with 13 bases lying between them. The CDR3 spans 14 residues. CDR3 sequence reads: CASSTRSGPYEQYF. The CDR3 DNA is TGTGCCAGCAGCACCCGGAGCGGCCCCTACGAGCAGTACTTC.

The chain couples TRBV27 to TRBJ1-6; the D is unclear. Trimming removed 2 bases from V and 7 bases from J, with 9 bases in between. Germline V gene data show CDR1 as MNHEY and CDR2 as SMNVEV (reference sequence). CDR3 length: 14 residues. Here the CDR3 DNA reads TGTGCCAGCAGTTTAGTAGCCCAAAATTCACCCCTCCACTTT. This gives the protein CASSLVAQNSPLHF.

The genes are TRBV27 and TRBJ2-7; D call uncertain. V lost 0 bases and J 1 base, leaving 7 bases between the germline ends. Germline V gene lookup returns CDR1 MNHEY and CDR2 SMNVEV (reference sequence). The CDR3 spans 14 residues. In DNA form, the CDR3 reads TGTGCCAGCAGTTTATCGTTCGAGTCCTACGAGCAGTACTTC. Encoded protein: CASSLSFESYEQYF.

This clone was detected only a few times. This rearrangement joins TRBV5-1 to TRBJ2-1; 11 bases agree with TRBD2. CDR3 length equals 15 residues. Trimming took 4 bases from V and 5 from J; bases not matched to a gene: 5. Germline V CDR1 and CDR2: SGHRS, YFSETQ. The CDR3 sequence is CASSTTSGSHNEQFF. The CDR3 DNA follows: TGCGCCAGCAGCACCACTAGCGGGAGCCACAATGAGCAGTTCTTC.

This clone was counted between two and nine times. The chain is built from TRBV6-5 and TRBJ1-1, with D uncertain. CDR1 and CDR2 (germline): MNHEY, SVGAGI. This CDR3 has 13 residues. V was pared by 4 bases and J by 5 bases, with 11 bases between. Written as DNA, the CDR3 is TGTGCCAGCAGTTCCCGCATACTTACTGAAGCTTTCTTT. Translation: CASSSRILTEAFF.

This clone has more than one count but fewer than ten. The chain carries TRBV6-1 and TRBJ1-2; D is uncertain. The CDR3 totals 14 residues. Trimming removed 1 base at V and 0 bases at J, with 6 bases between. CDR1 MNHNS and CDR2 SASEGT come from the germline V gene. The CDR3 region is CASSEGIANYGYTF. CDR3 in DNA: TGTGCCAGCAGTGAAGGCATAGCTAACTATGGCTACACCTTC.

The rearrangement uses TRBV10-1 and TRBJ2-3; 9 bases agree with TRBD2. Germline CDR1 and CDR2: WNHNN and SYGVQD (reference sequence). With 5 bases clipped from V and 2 bases from J, the junction kept 2 bases outside the gene matches. CDR3 length: 14 amino acids. Written as DNA, the CDR3 is TGCGCCAGCAGTCTAGCGGGGCCCACAGATACGCAGTATTTT. This gives the protein CASSLAGPTDTQYF.

This clone was seen once. V usage is TRBV28 and J usage is TRBJ1-1, with 12 bases fitting TRBD1. J was trimmed by 6 bases and V by 5 bases; bases with no gene match: 7. Germline V gene lookup returns CDR1 MDHEN and CDR2 SYDVKM. CDR3 length: 15 residues. The CDR3 DNA reads TGTGCCAGCAGTGCTCCGGGACAGGGGGCAGCTGAAGCTTTCTTT. Its protein is CASSAPGQGAAEAFF.

Points on this clone: A read error may produce the germline difference seen at one junction end. The chain is built from TRBV5-1 and TRBJ2-6, with 9 bases that match TRBD1. The germline V gene has CDR1 SGHRS and CDR2 YFSETQ. The CDR3 extends over 15 amino acids. The CDR3 DNA is TGTGCCAGCAGCGGGACAGGGTCTGGGGCCAACGTCCTGACTTTC. Its translation is CASSGTGSGANVLTF.

The chain couples TRBV19 to TRBJ2-5; perhaps TRBD1 as D (6 bases). Germline V gives CDR1 LNHDA, CDR2 SQIVND (reference sequence). V lost 5 bases and J 1 base, leaving 17 bases between the germline ends. The CDR3 has 16 amino acids. CDR3 coding DNA: TGTGCCAGTAGTGTGGGGACGACAGGAGCCCAAGAGACCCAGTACTTC. Protein: CASSVGTTGAQETQYF.

This clone was counted a few times. The V gene is TRBV19, the J gene TRBJ2-7, with 10 bases fitting TRBD1. With V trimmed by 6 bases and J by 5 bases, 7 bases remained unmatched. The CDR3 extends over 14 amino acids. CDR1 LNHDA and CDR2 SQIVND come from the germline V gene (reference sequence). CDR3 sequence reads: CASRAGTGVHEQYF. In nucleotides, the CDR3 is TGTGCCAGTAGAGCCGGGACAGGGGTCCACGAGCAGTACTTC.

This clone came up a few times. This chain connects TRBV5-1 to TRBJ2-3; the match to TRBD2 covers 9 bases. Germline V gene lookup returns CDR1 SGHRS and CDR2 YFSETQ. This CDR3 has 14 amino acids. Unmatched junction bases numbered 2, after V lost 5 bases and J lost 1 base. The CDR3 DNA is TGCGCCAGCAGTCTAGCGGGACGCACAGATACGCAGTATTTT. Translated, it gives CASSLAGRTDTQYF.